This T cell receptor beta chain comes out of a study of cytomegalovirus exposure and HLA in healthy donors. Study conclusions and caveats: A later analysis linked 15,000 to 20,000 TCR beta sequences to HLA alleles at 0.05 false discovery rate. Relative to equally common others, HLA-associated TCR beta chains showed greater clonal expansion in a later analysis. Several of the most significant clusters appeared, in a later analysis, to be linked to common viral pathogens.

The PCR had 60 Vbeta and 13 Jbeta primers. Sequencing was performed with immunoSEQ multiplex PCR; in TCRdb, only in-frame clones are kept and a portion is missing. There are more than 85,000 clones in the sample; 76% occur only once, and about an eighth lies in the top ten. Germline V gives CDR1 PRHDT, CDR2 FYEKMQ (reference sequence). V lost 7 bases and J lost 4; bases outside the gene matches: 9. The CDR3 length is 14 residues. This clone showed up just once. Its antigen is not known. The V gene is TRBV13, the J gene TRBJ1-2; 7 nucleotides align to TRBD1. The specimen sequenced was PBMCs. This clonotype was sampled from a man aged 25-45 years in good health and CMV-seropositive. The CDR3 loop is CASTQGEGGYGYTF. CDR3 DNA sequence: TGTGCCAGCACCCAGGGGGAAGGGGGCTATGGCTACACCTTC.